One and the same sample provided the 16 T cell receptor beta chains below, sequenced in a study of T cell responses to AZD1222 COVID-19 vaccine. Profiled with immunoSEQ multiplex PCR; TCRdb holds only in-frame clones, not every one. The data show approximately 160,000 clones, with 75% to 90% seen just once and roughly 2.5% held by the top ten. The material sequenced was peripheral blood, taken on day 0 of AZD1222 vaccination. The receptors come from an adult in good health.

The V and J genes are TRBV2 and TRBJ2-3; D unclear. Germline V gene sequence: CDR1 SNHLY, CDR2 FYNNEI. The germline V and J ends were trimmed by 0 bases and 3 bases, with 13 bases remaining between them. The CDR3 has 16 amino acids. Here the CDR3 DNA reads TGTGCCAGCAGTGAAGCCCCGCCGCCCCCGACAGATACGCAGTATTTT. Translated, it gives CASSEAPPPPTDTQYF. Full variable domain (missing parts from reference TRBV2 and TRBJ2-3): EPEVTQTPSHQVTQMGQEVILRCVPISNHLYFYWYRQILGQKVEFLVSFYNNEISEKSEIFDDQFSVERPDGSNFTLKIRSTKLEDSAMYFCASSEAPPPPTDTQYFGPGTRLTVL.

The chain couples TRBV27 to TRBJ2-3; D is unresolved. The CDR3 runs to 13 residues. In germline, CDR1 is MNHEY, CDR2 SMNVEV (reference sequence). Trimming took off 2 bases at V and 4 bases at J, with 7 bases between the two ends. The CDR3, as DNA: TGTGCCAGCAGTTTAGGCAGAGCAGATACGCAGTATTTT. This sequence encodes CASSLGRADTQYF.

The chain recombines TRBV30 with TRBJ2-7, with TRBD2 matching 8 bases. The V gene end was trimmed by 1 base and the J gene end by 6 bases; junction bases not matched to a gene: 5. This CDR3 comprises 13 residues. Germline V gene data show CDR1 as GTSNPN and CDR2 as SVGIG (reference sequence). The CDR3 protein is CAWSAGLAGEQYF. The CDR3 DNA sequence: TGTGCCTGGAGTGCTGGGCTAGCGGGCGAGCAGTACTTC.

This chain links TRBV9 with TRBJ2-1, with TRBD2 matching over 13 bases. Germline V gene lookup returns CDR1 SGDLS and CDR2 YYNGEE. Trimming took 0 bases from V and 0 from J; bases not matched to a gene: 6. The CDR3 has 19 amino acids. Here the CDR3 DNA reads TGTGCCAGCAGCGTAGAGGGACTAGCGGGGATGAGCTCCTACAATGAGCAGTTCTTC. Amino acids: CASSVEGLAGMSSYNEQFF. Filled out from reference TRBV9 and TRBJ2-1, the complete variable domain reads DSGVTQTPKHLITATGQRVTLRCSPRSGDLSVYWYQQSLDQGLQFLIQYYNGEERAKGNILERFSAQQFPDLHSELNLSSLELGDSALYFCASSVEGLAGMSSYNEQFFGPGTRLTVL.

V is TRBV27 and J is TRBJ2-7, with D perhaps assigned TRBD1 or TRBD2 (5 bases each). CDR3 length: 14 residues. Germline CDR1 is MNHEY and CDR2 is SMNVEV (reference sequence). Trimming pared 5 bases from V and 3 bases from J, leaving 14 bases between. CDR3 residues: CASSPAGTFYEQYF. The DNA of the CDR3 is TGTGCCAGCAGTCCGGCCGGGACCTTCTACGAGCAGTACTTC.

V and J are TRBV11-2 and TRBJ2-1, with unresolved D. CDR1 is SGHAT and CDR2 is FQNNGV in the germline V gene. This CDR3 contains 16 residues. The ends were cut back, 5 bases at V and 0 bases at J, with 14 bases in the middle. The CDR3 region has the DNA TGTGCCAGCAGCCCGACGTGGGGAAGCTCCTACAATGAGCAGTTCTTC. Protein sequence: CASSPTWGSSYNEQFF.

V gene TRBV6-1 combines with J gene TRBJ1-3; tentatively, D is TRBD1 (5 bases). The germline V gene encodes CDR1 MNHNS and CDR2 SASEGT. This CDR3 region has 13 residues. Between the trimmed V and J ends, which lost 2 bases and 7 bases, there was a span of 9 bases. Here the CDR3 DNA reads TGTGCCAGCAGTGAACGCCAGGGCAACACCATATATTTT. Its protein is CASSERQGNTIYF.

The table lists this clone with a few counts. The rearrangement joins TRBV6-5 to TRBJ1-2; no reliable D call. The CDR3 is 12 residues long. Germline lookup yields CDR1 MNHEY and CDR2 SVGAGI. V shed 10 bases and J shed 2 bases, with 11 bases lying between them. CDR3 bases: TGTGCCACCCGGACCAGGAACTATGGCTACACCTTC. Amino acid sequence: CATRTRNYGYTF.

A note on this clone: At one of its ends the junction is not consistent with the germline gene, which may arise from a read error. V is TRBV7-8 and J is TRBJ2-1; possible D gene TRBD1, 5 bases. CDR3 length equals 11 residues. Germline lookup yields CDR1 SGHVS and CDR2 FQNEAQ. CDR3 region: CASSLRGRALF. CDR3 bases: TGTGCCAGCAGCTTAAGGGGTCGAGCTCTCTTC.

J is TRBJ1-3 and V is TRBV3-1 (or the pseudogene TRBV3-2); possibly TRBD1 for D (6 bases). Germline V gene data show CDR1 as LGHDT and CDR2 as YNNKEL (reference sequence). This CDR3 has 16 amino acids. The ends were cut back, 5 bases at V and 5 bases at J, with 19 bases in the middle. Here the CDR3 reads CASSLTGRGLRNTIYF. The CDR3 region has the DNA TGTGCCAGCAGCTTAACGGGCAGGGGTCTGCGAAACACCATATATTTT.

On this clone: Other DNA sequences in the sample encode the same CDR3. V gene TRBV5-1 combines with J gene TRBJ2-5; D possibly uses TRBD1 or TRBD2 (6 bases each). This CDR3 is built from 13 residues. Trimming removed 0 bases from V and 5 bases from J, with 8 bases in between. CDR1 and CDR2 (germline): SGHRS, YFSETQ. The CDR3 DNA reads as TGCGCCAGCAGCTTGGGAGGGGGGGAGACCCAGTACTTC. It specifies CASSLGGGETQYF.

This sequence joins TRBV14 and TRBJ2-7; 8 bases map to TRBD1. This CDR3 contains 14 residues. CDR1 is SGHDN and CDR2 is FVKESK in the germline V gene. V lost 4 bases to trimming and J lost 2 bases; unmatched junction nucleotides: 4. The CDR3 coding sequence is TGTGCCAGCAGCCCGGACAGGGTTACCTACGAGCAGTACTTC. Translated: CASSPDRVTYEQYF.

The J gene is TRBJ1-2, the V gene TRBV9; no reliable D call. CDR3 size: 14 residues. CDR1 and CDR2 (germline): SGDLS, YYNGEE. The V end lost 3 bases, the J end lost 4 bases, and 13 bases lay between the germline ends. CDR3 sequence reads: CASSALGLGYGYTF. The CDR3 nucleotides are TGTGCCAGCAGCGCCCTCGGGTTGGGCTATGGCTACACCTTC.

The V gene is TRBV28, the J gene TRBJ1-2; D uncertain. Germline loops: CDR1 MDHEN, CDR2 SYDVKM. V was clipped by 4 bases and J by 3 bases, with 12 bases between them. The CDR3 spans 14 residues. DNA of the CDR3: TGTGCCAGCAGTTACTCCCATACGCACTATGGCTACACCTTC. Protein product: CASSYSHTHYGYTF.

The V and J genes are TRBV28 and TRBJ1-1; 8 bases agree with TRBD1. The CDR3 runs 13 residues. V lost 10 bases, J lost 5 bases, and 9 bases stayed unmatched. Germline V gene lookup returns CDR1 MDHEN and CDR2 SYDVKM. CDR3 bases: TGTGCCACCGGACAGGGAGGAGGGACTGAAGCTTTCTTT. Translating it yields CATGQGGGTEAFF.

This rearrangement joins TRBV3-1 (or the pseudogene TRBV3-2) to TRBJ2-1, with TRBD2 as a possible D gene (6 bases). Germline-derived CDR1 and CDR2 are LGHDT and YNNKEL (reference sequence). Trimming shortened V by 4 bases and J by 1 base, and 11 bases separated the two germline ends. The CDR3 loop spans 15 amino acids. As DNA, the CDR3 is TGTGCCAGCAGCCCGACGGCGGGGTCCTACAATGAGCAGTTCTTC. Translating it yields CASSPTAGSYNEQFF.